Listed here are 18 T cell receptor beta chains from one sample, sequenced in a study of CD8 T cells in ankylosing spondylitis. TCRdb re-derived calls from the 5' RACE reads in MiXCR, one entry per CDR3 protein. The table shows 300,000 to 400,000 distinct CDR3 sequences, with approximately 15% occurring only once. Sequenced material: blood, either unsorted or a sorted T cell fraction (not recorded which). These TCRs come from a male donor with ankylosing spondylitis or in good health (not recorded which).

This clonotype has more than one count but fewer than ten. This sequence joins TRBV14 and TRBJ2-1; TRBD2 matches 11 bases. Germline assignment: CDR1 SGHDN and CDR2 FVKESK. This CDR3 spans 18 amino acids. V shed 1 base, J shed 2 bases, and the junction held 7 bases outside the gene matches. CDR3 amino acids: CASSQVPGGLAAYNEQFF. CDR3 coding DNA: TGTGCCAGCAGCCAAGTCCCCGGGGGACTAGCGGCCTACAATGAGCAGTTCTTC.

This clonotype has ten or more counts. The V call is TRBV5-1, the J call TRBJ2-3; TRBD2 might be the D (6 bases). The length of the CDR3 is 15 residues. Trimming pared 0 bases from V and 6 bases from J, leaving 14 bases between. CDR1 is SGHRS and CDR2 is YFSETQ in the germline V gene. Written as DNA, the CDR3 is TGCGCCAGCAGCTTGGACGGGAGTACCTCCGATACGCAGTATTTT. Translated: CASSLDGSTSDTQYF.

This clonotype was recorded many times. This chain uses TRBV7-9 with TRBJ1-3; 7 bases fit TRBD1. After removal of 2 bases from V and 0 bases from J, the junction contained 7 bases not matched to a gene. Germline-derived CDR1 and CDR2 are SEHNR and FQNEAQ (reference sequence). The CDR3 is 17 residues long. The CDR3 reads CASSLFTGTVSGNTIYF. DNA for the CDR3: TGTGCCAGCAGCTTATTCACCGGGACAGTCTCTGGAAACACCATATATTTT.

The chain joins TRBV20-1 to TRBJ2-5; 7 bases are a match to TRBD1. CDR3 size: 16 residues. Trimming at V came to 6 bases and at J to 4 bases, leaving 17 bases not matched to a gene. Germline-derived CDR1 and CDR2 are DFQATT and SNEGSKA (reference sequence). CDR3 DNA: TGCAGTGCGGAATCCAACAGGGGTGTCGACCGAGAGACCCAGTACTTC. Protein sequence: CSAESNRGVDRETQYF.

The V and J genes are TRBV5-1 and TRBJ1-1; maybe TRBD1 (6 bases). In germline, CDR1 is SGHRS, CDR2 YFSETQ. V lost 5 bases, J lost 0 bases, and 11 bases lay in between. This CDR3 has 14 amino acids. CDR3 in DNA: TGCGCCAGCAGAACCGGACAGATGAACACTGAAGCTTTCTTT. Its protein product is CASRTGQMNTEAFF.

This clonotype was seen a few times. The genes are TRBV7-2 and TRBJ2-1; D is possibly TRBD1 or TRBD2 (5 bases each). Germline assignment: CDR1 SGHTA and CDR2 FQGNSA. The CDR3 runs to 16 residues. The V gene lost 5 bases and the J gene lost 0 bases, with 14 bases spanning the gap. The CDR3 reads CASSPSRGLSYNEQFF. The CDR3 bases are TGTGCCAGCAGCCCTTCCCGGGGCCTCTCCTACAATGAGCAGTTCTTC.

V is TRBV5-1 and J is TRBJ1-1; 7 bases map to TRBD1. V shed 0 bases, J shed 11 bases, and the junction held 7 bases outside the gene matches. The CDR3 runs 13 residues. In germline, CDR1 is SGHRS, CDR2 YFSETQ. For the CDR3, the DNA is TGCGCCAGCAGCTTGGAACAGGGGAATAGGGCTTTCTTT. It codes for CASSLEQGNRAFF. Full variable domain (rest looked up from reference TRBV5-1 and TRBJ1-1): KAGVTQTPRYLIKTRGQQVTLSCSPISGHRSVSWYQQTPGQGLQFLFEYFSETQRNKGNFPGRFSGRQFSNSRSEMNVSTLELGDSALYLCASSLEQGNRAFFGQGTRLTVV.

This clonotype was seen a handful of times. This chain joins TRBV5-1 and TRBJ1-2; 9 bases are a match to TRBD1. The CDR3 loop spans 16 amino acids. The V gene's germline CDR1 is SGHRS and CDR2 YFSETQ. The junction had 13 bases not matched to a gene; V was cut back by 4 bases and J by 6 bases. The CDR3 bases are TGCGCCAGCAGCCCCTGGACGGGACAGGGAATAAATGGCTACACCTTC. This gives the protein CASSPWTGQGINGYTF.

This clonotype was seen a few times. This chain links TRBV20-1 with TRBJ1-4; D not resolved. The V gene lost 5 bases and the J gene lost 8 bases, with 6 bases spanning the gap. Germline V gene lookup returns CDR1 DFQATT and CDR2 SNEGSKA (reference sequence). The CDR3 has 10 amino acids. The CDR3 is CSAEREKLFF. CDR3 in DNA: TGCAGTGCTGAGAGGGAAAAACTGTTTTTT.

At least ten counts were recorded for this clonotype. The rearrangement joins TRBV20-1 to TRBJ1-6; no clear D gene. CDR1 and CDR2 (germline): DFQATT, SNEGSKA (reference sequence). The CDR3 length is 12 residues. V gave up 7 bases and J gave up 7 bases, with 11 bases separating them. The CDR3 protein is CSVTRKNSPLHF. In DNA, the CDR3 is TGCAGTGTAACGCGAAAAAATTCACCCCTCCACTTT.

This clonotype was detected only once. DNA for the CDR3: TGCAGCGCCTTGACAGGGGAGAACACTGAAGCTTTCTTT. Its translation is CSALTGENTEAFF. The genes are TRBV29-1 and TRBJ1-1, with 8 bases identical to TRBD1. This CDR3 has 13 residues. Trimming at V came to 7 bases and at J to 1 base, leaving 5 bases not matched to a gene. Per germline, CDR1 SQVTM and CDR2 ANQGSEA.

The V gene is TRBV4-1, the J gene TRBJ2-7; 9 positions agree with TRBD1. The CDR3 is 15 residues long. The germline CDR1 and CDR2 sequences are MGHRA and YSYEKL. V lost 4 bases, J lost 5 bases, and 9 bases stayed unmatched. The CDR3 reads CASSRSPGQGHEQYF. CDR3 in DNA: TGCGCCAGCAGCCGAAGCCCGGGACAGGGCCACGAGCAGTACTTC.

The chain couples TRBV6-1 to TRBJ2-5; weak D call: TRBD2 (6 bases). Trimming left V 5 bases short and J 7 bases short, with 14 bases between. Per the germline V gene, CDR1 is MNHNS and CDR2 is SASEGT. This CDR3 has 13 amino acids. This CDR3 reads CASSTNGAGTQYF. The CDR3 DNA follows: TGTGCCAGCAGTACGAACGGAGCGGGGACCCAGTACTTC.

This clonotype occurred a few times. This chain connects TRBV20-1 to TRBJ1-1; D is undetermined. Per the germline V gene, CDR1 is DFQATT and CDR2 is SNEGSKA (reference sequence). The CDR3 totals 15 residues. V was shortened by 3 bases and J by 1 base, with 15 bases between the two germline ends. CDR3 in amino acids: CSARSPGSANTEAFF. CDR3 coding DNA: TGCAGTGCTAGGTCCCCGGGGTCTGCGAACACTGAAGCTTTCTTT.

This clonotype turned up a few times. The CDR3 spells CASSDLDRMNTEAFF. The DNA of the CDR3 is TGCGCCAGCAGCGACCTCGACAGAATGAACACTGAAGCTTTCTTT. This chain joins TRBV4-1 and TRBJ1-1, with D possibly TRBD1 on 5 matching bases. The germline V gene encodes CDR1 MGHRA and CDR2 YSYEKL. The ends were cut back, 5 bases at V and 0 bases at J, with 13 bases in the middle. This CDR3 has 15 amino acids.

This clonotype was seen ten or more times. V gene TRBV20-1 combines with J gene TRBJ1-2, with 9 bases lining up with TRBD1. CDR3 length: 13 amino acids. Germline CDR1 is DFQATT and CDR2 is SNEGSKA (reference sequence). Losses at the gene ends were 6 bases for V and 3 bases for J; bases not matched to a gene: 5. CDR3 region: CSARTGEYYGYTF. As DNA, the CDR3 is TGCAGTGCCCGGACAGGGGAGTACTATGGCTACACCTTC.

The chain is built from TRBV20-1 and TRBJ2-5; no clear D. CDR1 is DFQATT, CDR2 SNEGSKA, per germline (reference sequence). The CDR3 runs to 12 residues. V was pared by 6 bases and J by 7 bases, with 15 bases between. The chain's CDR3 is CSAPGSEGTQYF. The CDR3 DNA reads as TGCAGTGCCCCAGGTTCGGAAGGGACCCAGTACTTC.

This chain connects TRBV29-1 to TRBJ1-1, with a weak D call TRBD1 (5 bases). This CDR3 spans 14 amino acids. Trimming shortened V by 0 bases and J by 5 bases, and 13 bases separated the two germline ends. Germline V gives CDR1 SQVTM, CDR2 ANQGSEA. This CDR3 is CSVEEQAGPTEAFF. Here the CDR3 DNA reads TGCAGCGTTGAAGAACAAGCAGGGCCTACTGAAGCTTTCTTT.